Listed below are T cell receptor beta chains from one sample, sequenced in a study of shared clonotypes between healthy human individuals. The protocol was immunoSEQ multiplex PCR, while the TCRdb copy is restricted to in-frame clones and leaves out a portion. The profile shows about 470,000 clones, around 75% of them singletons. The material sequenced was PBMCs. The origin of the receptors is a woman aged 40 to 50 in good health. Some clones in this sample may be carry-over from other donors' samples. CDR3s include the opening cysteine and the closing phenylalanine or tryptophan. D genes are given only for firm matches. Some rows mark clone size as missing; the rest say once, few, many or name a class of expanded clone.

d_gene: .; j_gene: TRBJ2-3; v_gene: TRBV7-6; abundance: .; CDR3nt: TGTGCCAGCAGCTCCCTAGGGCCGTCTAGCACAGATACGCAGTATTTT; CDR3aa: CASSSLGPSSTDTQYF
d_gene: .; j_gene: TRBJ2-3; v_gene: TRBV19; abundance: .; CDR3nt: TGTGCCAGTAATCCAGGGCGGACAGATACGCAGTATTTT; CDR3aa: CASNPGRTDTQYF
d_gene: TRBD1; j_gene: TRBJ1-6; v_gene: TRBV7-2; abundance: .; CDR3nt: TGTGCCAGCAGCAGACGATCGGACAGGGCGAGCTCCTATAATTCACCCCTCCACTTT; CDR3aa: CASSRRSDRASSYNSPLHF
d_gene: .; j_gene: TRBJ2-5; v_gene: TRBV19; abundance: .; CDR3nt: TGTGCCACCTCGACAGCAAATCAAGAGACCCAGTACTTC; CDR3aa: CATSTANQETQYF
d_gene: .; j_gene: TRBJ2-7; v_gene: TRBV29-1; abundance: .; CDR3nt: TGCAGCGTTGTTTACGGATACGAGCAGTACTTC; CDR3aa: CSVVYGYEQYF
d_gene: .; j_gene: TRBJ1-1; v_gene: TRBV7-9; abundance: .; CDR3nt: TGTGCCAGCAGCCCGACCGGGACGAGTGACACTGAAGCTTTCTTT; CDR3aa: CASSPTGTSDTEAFF
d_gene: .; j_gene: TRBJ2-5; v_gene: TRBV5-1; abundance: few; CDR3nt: TGCGCCAGCAGCTTGGACCAAGAGACCCAGTACTTC; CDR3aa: CASSLDQETQYF
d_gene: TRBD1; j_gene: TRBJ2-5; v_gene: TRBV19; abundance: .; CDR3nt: TGTGCCTCCTCGGACAGGGGGCGTACGATCCAAGAGACCCAGTACTTC; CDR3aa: CASSDRGRTIQETQYF
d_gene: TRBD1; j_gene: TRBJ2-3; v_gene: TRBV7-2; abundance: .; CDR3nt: TGTGCCAGCAGCCCGGGGACAGGGGGTAGCACAGATACGCAGTATTTT; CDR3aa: CASSPGTGGSTDTQYF
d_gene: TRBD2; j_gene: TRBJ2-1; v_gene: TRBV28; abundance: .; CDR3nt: TGTGCCAGCAGTCGGCGATCGAGCGGGAGTAATGAGCAGTTCTTC; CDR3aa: CASSRRSSGSNEQFF
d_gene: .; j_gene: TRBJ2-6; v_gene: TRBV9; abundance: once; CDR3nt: TGTGCCAGCAGCCCCCGCCTCTTTTTGGGCGCTGGGGCCAACGTCCTGACTTTC; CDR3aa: CASSPRLFLGAGANVLTF
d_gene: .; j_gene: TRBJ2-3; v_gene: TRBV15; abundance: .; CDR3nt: TGTGCCACCAGCAGAGATAGAAAGGGTACGCAGTATTTT; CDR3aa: CATSRDRKGTQYF
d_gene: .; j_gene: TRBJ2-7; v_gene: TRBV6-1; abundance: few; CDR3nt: TGTGCCAGCAAAAGGACAGACTCCTACGAGCAGTACTTC; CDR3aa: CASKRTDSYEQYF
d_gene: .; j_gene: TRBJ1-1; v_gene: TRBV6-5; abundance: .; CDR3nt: TGTGCCAGCAGTTGGGACCGGAACACTGAAGCTTTCTTT; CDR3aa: CASSWDRNTEAFF